Sequencing of this T cell receptor beta chain was carried out in a study of Ad26.COV2.S vaccination and SARS-CoV-2 variants. Notes on the study in general: With respect to non-spike TCR breadth, vaccine and placebo recipients were similar. Higher spike-specific TCR breadth was found in vaccine recipients than in placebo recipients.

This clone was seen once. No antigen is known for it. Regarding treatment: roughly 20 received Ad26.COV2.S at low or high dose, single or two shots; about five received placebo; per-sample allocation not given. After the first vaccine or placebo injection, samples were drawn on day 63. Ad26.COV2.S expressed prefusion-stabilized spike from the original Wuhan strain. Using immunoSEQ multiplex PCR, the repertoire was profiled, and TCRdb retains in-frame clones only, with some absent. The sample lists 350,000 to 600,000 clones; about 89% were seen once. The TCR was taken from a person between 18 and 65 years old who received the Ad26.COV2.S COVID-19 vaccine or a placebo. The material sequenced was peripheral blood, taken in a trial of Ad26.COV2.S vaccine versus placebo.

This chain's CDR3 is CASSQEDRGLGDTEAFF. The DNA for the CDR3 is TGTGCCAGCAGCCAAGAGGACAGGGGGCTCGGCGACACTGAAGCTTTCTTT. The gene calls are TRBV4-2 and TRBJ1-1; TRBD1 matches at 11 bases. The V segment lost 0 bases and the J segment 3 bases; nucleotides outside the gene matches: 6. This CDR3 is 17 amino acids long. Germline-derived CDR1 and CDR2 are LGHNA and YNFKEQ.